This passage covers 10 T cell receptor beta chains from one sample sequenced in a study of cytotoxic CD8 clonotypes in ibrutinib-treated CLL. Repertoires were generated with immunoSEQ multiplex PCR, while TCRdb's copy carries only in-frame clones and drops some. The sample has approximately 70,000 clones; more than 70% are singletons. This specimen was PBMCs, taken at disease progression, from a patient treated with ibrutinib. The receptors derive from a human donor with chronic lymphocytic leukemia.

The chain joins TRBV9 to TRBJ2-5; possibly TRBD2 for D (5 bases). The CDR3 is made up of 15 amino acids. Trimming left V 4 bases short and J 3 bases short, with 16 bases between. CDR1 SGDLS and CDR2 YYNGEE come from the germline V gene. The CDR3 nucleotides read TGTGCCAGCAGCCCCCGTGGAGGCAGAAAAGAGACCCAGTACTTC. Translation: CASSPRGGRKETQYF.

V usage is TRBV7-9 and J usage is TRBJ1-1, with D hard to call. This CDR3 contains 14 residues. The ends were cut back, 5 bases at V and 4 bases at J, with 14 bases in the middle. From germline, CDR1 is SEHNR and CDR2 FQNEAQ (reference sequence). For the CDR3, the DNA is TGTGCCAGCAGCCAGGACGATAGTAGCACTGAAGCTTTCTTT. This sequence encodes CASSQDDSSTEAFF.

The chain employs TRBV7-2 and TRBJ1-1; D possibly corresponds to TRBD1 (5 bases). The CDR3 has 15 residues. CDR1 and CDR2 from the germline V gene are SGHTA and FQGNSA. With 5 bases removed from V and 7 bases from J, the gap between germline ends came to 20 bases. This chain's CDR3 is CASSPLVGGTLEAFF. DNA for the CDR3: TGTGCCAGCAGCCCCCTAGTTGGGGGGACCCTTGAAGCTTTCTTT.

The rearrangement uses TRBV7-3 and TRBJ2-5, with 9 bases aligning to TRBD2. CDR1 and CDR2 (germline): SGHTA, FQGTGA. The V segment lost 5 bases and the J segment 4 bases; nucleotides outside the gene matches: 5. This CDR3 contains 14 residues. CDR3 region: CASSPAGGGETQYF. In nucleotides, the CDR3 is TGTGCCAGCAGCCCAGCGGGAGGTGGAGAGACCCAGTACTTC.

The rearrangement links TRBV2 to TRBJ1-5; no definite D call. Trimming shortened V by 2 bases and J by 4 bases, and 6 bases separated the two germline ends. CDR3 length equals 13 residues. Germline loops: CDR1 SNHLY, CDR2 FYNNEI. The CDR3 nucleotides are TGTGCCAGCAGTGAATCCGGAAATCAGCCCCAGCATTTT. Encoded protein: CASSESGNQPQHF.

This clone was picked up a small number of times. This chain connects TRBV6-4 to TRBJ2-2; 8 bases agree with TRBD1. Trimming at V came to 6 bases and at J to 5 bases, leaving 5 bases not matched to a gene. The CDR3 loop spans 14 amino acids. The germline V gene encodes CDR1 MRHNA and CDR2 SNTAGT. Written as DNA, the CDR3 is TGTGCCAGCAGCGACAGGGGCACAACCGGGGAGCTGTTTTTT. Amino acid sequence: CASSDRGTTGELFF.

V is TRBV6-1 and J is TRBJ2-1; 14 nucleotides match TRBD2. The CDR3 covers 14 residues. Trimming cost V 5 bases and J 7 bases; bases outside gene matches: 1. Germline CDR1 is MNHNS and CDR2 is SASEGT. The CDR3 DNA reads TGTGCCAGCAGTAGACTAGCGGGGGGGAATGAGCAGTTCTTC. Its protein is CASSRLAGGNEQFF.

The rearrangement links TRBV5-4 to TRBJ2-5, with 8 nucleotides matching TRBD2. In germline, CDR1 is SGHNT, CDR2 YYREEE (reference sequence). The CDR3 loop spans 14 amino acids. The V segment lost 4 bases and the J segment 2 bases; nucleotides outside the gene matches: 4. The CDR3 protein is CASSREGPQETQYF. The CDR3 coding sequence is TGTGCCAGCAGCCGGGAGGGGCCGCAAGAGACCCAGTACTTC.

This chain connects TRBV10-2 to TRBJ1-2, with a possible D match to TRBD1 (6 bases). The germline V and J ends were trimmed by 7 bases and 4 bases, with 10 bases remaining between them. CDR1 is WSHSY and CDR2 is SAAADI in the germline V gene. The CDR3 contains 12 residues. As DNA, the CDR3 is TGCGCCAGCAAGGGGGGGATCTATGGCTACACCTTC. This gives the protein CASKGGIYGYTF.

V usage is TRBV11-2 and J usage is TRBJ2-7; D might be TRBD1 or TRBD2, each matching 5 bases. The CDR3 covers 15 residues. CDR1 is SGHAT and CDR2 is FQNNGV in the germline V gene. The V gene lost 1 base and the J gene lost 0 bases, with 10 bases spanning the gap. DNA of the CDR3: TGTGCCAGCAGCTTAGCAGGGACCTTCTCCTACGAGCAGTACTTC. The encoded protein is CASSLAGTFSYEQYF.